This T cell receptor (beta chain) was observed in a study of control samples from healthy donors and cancer patients. Sequenced by immunoSEQ multiplex PCR; TCRdb stores in-frame clones only, minus some. The data show 120,000 to 150,000 clones, roughly 92% seen once. The germline V gene encodes CDR1 ENHRY and CDR2 SYGVKD. The CDR3 sequence is 12 residues long. Trimming stripped 0 bases from V and 5 bases from J, with 5 bases between. This sequence joins TRBV10-3 and TRBJ2-7; no reliable D call. Material: blood. This clonotype was obtained from a man under 40 in good health. CDR3 loop: CAISESTDEQYF. The CDR3 DNA is TGTGCCATCAGTGAGTCGACCGACGAGCAGTACTTC.